The source of this T cell receptor (beta chain) is a study of response to subunit inactivated influenza vaccine. Overall study results and limits: The authors suggested that few new T cells are recruited per seasonal influenza vaccination.

Notes on this clonotype: What it recognizes is unknown.

TCRdb used MiXCR to reprocess the RT-PCR reads, holding one entry per CDR3 protein. The top ten clones hold 13% of a sample with approximately 500,000 distinct CDR3 sequences, roughly 13% of them seen once. This TCR was sampled from a man aged 50 or older who received an inactivated influenza vaccine. The input for sequencing was PBMCs from blood, taken more than 35 days after vaccination.

CDR3 DNA: TGTGCCAGCACCATTCGGAGCGGGGGTTACAATGAGCAGTTCTTC. This encodes CASTIRSGGYNEQFF. V usage is TRBV7-2 and J usage is TRBJ2-1; TRBD2 agrees at 8 bases. The CDR3 is 15 residues long. With 7 bases clipped from V and 4 bases from J, the junction kept 9 bases outside the gene matches. Germline V CDR1 and CDR2: SGHTA, FQGNSA.